This T cell receptor beta chain was captured by sequencing in a study of CD8 T cells in Susac syndrome. Looking at the study overall: Among the Susac syndrome patients who underwent sequencing, roughly six had clinically active disease, while about 8 of them were in remission.

This clonotype has only a few counts. The germline V gene has CDR1 SGHRS and CDR2 YFSETQ. The CDR3 spans 12 residues. V lost 1 base and J 7 bases, leaving 9 bases between the germline ends. RNA in amounts of about 0.5 to 1 ug was reverse transcribed with random hexamers. Using its own MiXCR run on the immunoSEQ multiplex PCR reads, TCRdb lists one record per CDR3 protein. The sample has about 120,000 distinct CDR3 sequences, about 93% seen once. The clonotype comes from a human donor with Susac syndrome. Material for sequencing was CD8+ T cells from PBMCs. The gene calls are TRBV5-1 and TRBJ2-7, with D uncertain. DNA of the CDR3: TGCGCCAGCAGCTTGCGCGGAGAAGAGCAGTACTTC. As protein: CASSLRGEEQYF.